This TCR beta chain was found in a study of OX40 agonist ivuxolimab in advanced cancers. Study details: A mean age of approximately 64 years, range about 20 to 79, was recorded, and 70% to 85% were male.

The V end lost 4 bases, the J end lost 0 bases, and 14 bases lay between the germline ends. The CDR3 loop spans 16 amino acids. Germline CDR1 reads MNHEY; CDR2 reads SMNVEV (reference sequence). Using immunoSEQ multiplex PCR, the repertoire was profiled, and TCRdb retains in-frame clones only, with some absent. The sample carries some 63,000 clones, more than 80% recorded once. The sequence was obtained from an adult with an advanced solid tumor such as melanoma, head and neck, liver or kidney cancer. The source material was CD4+ or CD8+ T cells sorted from blood, sampled in a trial of the OX40 agonist ivuxolimab. The gene calls are TRBV27 and TRBJ2-3, with TRBD1 as a possible D gene (6 bases). CDR3 nucleotide sequence: TGTGCCAGCAGTTCCCGGTGGCAGGGGAGCACAGATACGCAGTATTTT. Translating gives CASSSRWQGSTDTQYF.